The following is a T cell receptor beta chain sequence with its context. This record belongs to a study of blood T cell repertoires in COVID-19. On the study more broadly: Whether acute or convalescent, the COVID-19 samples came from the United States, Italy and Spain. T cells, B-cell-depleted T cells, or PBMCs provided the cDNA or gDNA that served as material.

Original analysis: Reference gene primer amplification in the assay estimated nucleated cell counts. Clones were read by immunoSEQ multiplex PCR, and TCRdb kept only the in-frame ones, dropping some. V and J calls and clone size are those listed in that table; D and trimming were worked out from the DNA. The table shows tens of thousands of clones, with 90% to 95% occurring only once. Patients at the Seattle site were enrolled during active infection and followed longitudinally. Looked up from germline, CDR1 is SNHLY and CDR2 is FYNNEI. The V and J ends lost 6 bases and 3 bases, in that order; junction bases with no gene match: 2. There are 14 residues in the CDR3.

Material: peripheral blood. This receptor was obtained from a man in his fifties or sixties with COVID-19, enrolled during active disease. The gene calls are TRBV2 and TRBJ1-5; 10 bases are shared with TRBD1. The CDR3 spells CASRGTGDNQPQHF. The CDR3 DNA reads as TGTGCCAGCAGAGGGACAGGGGACAATCAGCCCCAGCATTTT.